This passage covers 4 T cell receptor beta chains from one sample sequenced in a study of shared clonotypes between healthy human individuals. Using immunoSEQ multiplex PCR, the repertoire was profiled, and TCRdb retains in-frame clones only, with some absent. The sample carries more than 2 million clones, around 95% recorded once. The sequenced sample was naive CD4+ T cells sorted from blood. Subset denoted: CD45RA+ positively selected. These receptors were taken from a man aged 18 to 35 in good health.

The chain joins TRBV7-2 to TRBJ1-1; the D gene is possibly TRBD1 (6 bases). Germline CDR1 and CDR2: SGHTA and FQGNSA. The V end was cut by 0 bases, the J end by 5 bases, with 10 bases between. The CDR3 has 14 amino acids. The DNA for the CDR3 is TGTGCCAGCAGCTTAGCGCCGGGGACAACTGAAGCTTTCTTT. This encodes CASSLAPGTTEAFF.

The chain has TRBV4-3 and TRBJ2-3; D not certain. The germline V gene encodes CDR1 LGHNA and CDR2 YSLEER. V lost 4 bases and J 0 bases, leaving 11 bases between the germline ends. The CDR3 is made up of 15 amino acids. The DNA for the CDR3 is TGCGCCAGCAGCCTTGAAGCCGGTAGCACAGATACGCAGTATTTT. This sequence encodes CASSLEAGSTDTQYF.

V and J are TRBV6-5 and TRBJ2-1; D remains ambiguous. CDR3 length: 15 residues. From germline, CDR1 is MNHEY and CDR2 SVGAGI. V gave up 6 bases and J gave up 0 bases, with 12 bases separating them. DNA for the CDR3: TGTGCCAGCAGCCCCAGGAGCGACTCCTACAATGAGCAGTTCTTC. Translation: CASSPRSDSYNEQFF.

Note on this clone: The same CDR3 arises from other DNA sequences in this sample as well. The V call is TRBV5-6, the J call TRBJ2-1; 13 nucleotides agree with TRBD2. J lost 0 bases, V lost 5 bases, and 2 bases had no gene match. Looked up from germline, CDR1 is SGHDT and CDR2 is YYEEEE. The CDR3 has 16 amino acids. Here the CDR3 reads CASSRTSGGSYNEQFF. The CDR3 nucleotides read TGTGCCAGCAGTCGGACTAGCGGGGGCTCCTACAATGAGCAGTTCTTC.